These 21 T cell receptor beta chains were all obtained from the same sample, sequenced in a study of blood T cell repertoires in COVID-19 (dated by TCRdb to about 2020). The method behind the library was the immunoSEQ multiplex PCR assay. Imported from immuneACCESS, the table was reduced by TCRdb to in-frame sequences with V and J called. These copies leave out some clones; in studies compared against another copy, an unresolved V gene accounts for under half, and the cause of the remainder is not known. The sample includes 50,000 to 75,000 clones, with almost 90% observed a single time. The top ten hold about a fifth of the sample. The sequencing input was peripheral blood. All receptors derive from a woman in her forties or fifties with active or convalescent COVID-19.

This chain links TRBV5-5 with TRBJ1-1, with a tentative D call TRBD1 (5 bases). Trimming removed 4 bases from V and 2 bases from J, with 15 bases in between. CDR1 is SGHKS and CDR2 is YYEKEE in the germline V gene (reference sequence). The CDR3 covers 15 residues. Here the CDR3 reads CASSPGHLKNTEAFF. In DNA form, the CDR3 reads TGTGCCAGCAGCCCCGGACACCTTAAAAACACTGAAGCTTTCTTT.

The chain joins TRBV28 to TRBJ1-5; a possible D gene is TRBD1 (5 bases). The ends were cut back, 3 bases at V and 4 bases at J, with 19 bases in the middle. This CDR3 has 17 residues. Germline values: CDR1 MDHEN, CDR2 SYDVKM. The CDR3 reads CASSFSLGLGGNQPQHF. CDR3 DNA: TGTGCCAGCAGTTTCTCGCTCGGATTGGGGGGGAATCAGCCCCAGCATTTT.

V gene TRBV5-1 combines with J gene TRBJ2-7; a weak D match, TRBD1 (5 bases). Germline CDR1 is SGHRS and CDR2 is YFSETQ. The CDR3 has 13 amino acids. Trimming pared 2 bases from V and 2 bases from J, leaving 8 bases between. CDR3 coding DNA: TGCGCCAGCAGCTTATCGGACACCTACGAGCAGTACTTC. Its protein is CASSLSDTYEQYF. Using reference TRBV5-1 and TRBJ2-7 for the parts outside the CDR3, the full variable domain is KAGVTQTPRYLIKTRGQQVTLSCSPISGHRSVSWYQQTPGQGLQFLFEYFSETQRNKGNFPGRFSGRQFSNSRSEMNVSTLELGDSALYLCASSLSDTYEQYFGPGTRLTVT.

The gene calls are TRBV12-3 or TRBV12-4 and TRBJ1-2, with D possibly TRBD1 on 5 matching bases. The V gene lost 3 bases and the J gene lost 6 bases, with 11 bases spanning the gap. This CDR3 spans 13 amino acids. The CDR3 sequence: CASSFGGGHGYTF. In nucleotides, the CDR3 is TGTGCCAGCAGTTTTGGGGGAGGGCATGGCTACACCTTC.

This chain joins TRBV4-2 and TRBJ2-3, with TRBD2 as a possible D gene (5 bases). CDR3 length equals 15 residues. The V end lost 0 bases, the J end lost 1 base, and 8 bases lay between the germline ends. Germline V gives CDR1 LGHNA, CDR2 YNFKEQ. DNA for the CDR3: TGTGCCAGCAGCCAAGATCGTAGCGGCACAGATACGCAGTATTTT. Translating gives CASSQDRSGTDTQYF.

The V call is TRBV4-2, the J call TRBJ1-6; D is ambiguous. V was clipped by 3 bases and J by 6 bases, with 21 bases between them. Germline CDR1 LGHNA, CDR2 YNFKEQ. The CDR3 totals 18 residues. Here the CDR3 DNA reads TGTGCCAGCAGCCAGAATCCCCCGACAAGCGGTGTTAATTCACCCCTCCACTTT. Amino acids: CASSQNPPTSGVNSPLHF.

The chain combines TRBV27 with TRBJ2-7; D might be TRBD2 (6 bases). The CDR3 is 14 amino acids. V lost 3 bases and J 0 bases, leaving 9 bases between the germline ends. Germline CDR1 is MNHEY and CDR2 is SMNVEV (reference sequence). The CDR3: CASSFGGFSYEQYF. CDR3 nucleotide sequence: TGTGCCAGCAGTTTTGGGGGGTTCTCCTACGAGCAGTACTTC.

The chain recombines TRBV27 with TRBJ2-1; TRBD1 is a possible D gene (6 bases). Per the germline V gene, CDR1 is MNHEY and CDR2 is SMNVEV (reference sequence). The CDR3 consists of 16 residues. Trimming removed 6 bases at V and 0 bases at J, with 15 bases between. This CDR3 is CASRPGLGGSYNEQFF. The CDR3 DNA is TGTGCCAGCAGACCCGGTCTAGGGGGCTCCTACAATGAGCAGTTCTTC.

CDR3 nucleotide sequence: TGTGCCAGCAGTCCCGGAGGGCTGGGCTACACCTTC. It specifies CASSPGGLGYTF. V and J are TRBV12-3 or TRBV12-4 and TRBJ1-2; no firm D call. This CDR3 spans 12 amino acids. Trimming pared 5 bases from V and 8 bases from J, leaving 12 bases between.

CDR3 in DNA: TGTGCCAGCAGTTCCTTGGGACAATGGGGGCTCCTGTACAATGAGCAGTTCTTC. It yields the protein CASSSLGQWGLLYNEQFF. The chain has TRBV27 and TRBJ2-1; weak D call: TRBD1 (6 bases). CDR1 MNHEY and CDR2 SMNVEV come from the germline V gene (reference sequence). V shed 4 bases and J shed 4 bases, with 23 bases lying between them. This CDR3 region has 18 residues.

The chain joins TRBV9 to TRBJ2-6, with 12 bases identical to TRBD2. V lost 3 bases to trimming and J lost 0 bases; unmatched junction nucleotides: 13. This CDR3 contains 21 residues. Germline assignment: CDR1 SGDLS and CDR2 YYNGEE. CDR3 bases: TGTGCCAGCAGCGCCACCCCCAGCTCTAGCGGGAGGGCCTCTGGGGCCAACGTCCTGACTTTC. Residues: CASSATPSSSGRASGANVLTF.

The V call is TRBV7-8, the J call TRBJ1-3; 8 nucleotides agree with TRBD1. Germline V gene sequence: CDR1 SGHVS, CDR2 FQNEAQ. V dropped 4 bases and J dropped 8; count of bases not matched to a gene: 10. The CDR3 covers 15 residues. The DNA of the CDR3 is TGTGCCAGCAGCTCTCGGACAGGGAGAACGCACACCATATATTTT. Residues: CASSSRTGRTHTIYF.

This chain connects TRBV7-6 to TRBJ1-6; D unclear. This CDR3 has 17 amino acids. Per germline, CDR1 SGHVS and CDR2 FNYEAQ. V was clipped by 0 bases and J by 0 bases, with 9 bases between them. Here the CDR3 DNA reads TGTGCCAGCAGCTTAGCGCGGCGGAGCTCCTATAATTCACCCCTCCACTTT. Translating gives CASSLARRSSYNSPLHF.

The V gene is TRBV3-1 (or the pseudogene TRBV3-2), the J gene TRBJ2-1, with D tentatively TRBD2 (5 bases). Looked up from germline, CDR1 is LGHDT and CDR2 is YNNKEL (reference sequence). Between the trimmed V and J ends, which lost 3 bases and 3 bases, there was a span of 12 bases. The CDR3 is made up of 15 amino acids. The CDR3 bases are TGTGCCAGCAGCCAGGAGGACTTGATCTACAATGAGCAGTTCTTC. This sequence encodes CASSQEDLIYNEQFF.

The rearrangement joins TRBV7-8 to TRBJ2-1; D is perhaps TRBD1 (5 bases). Germline assignment: CDR1 SGHVS and CDR2 FQNEAQ. V lost 2 bases and J 7 bases, leaving 12 bases between the germline ends. This CDR3 spans 14 amino acids. Here the CDR3 reads CASSLWQGLNEQFF. The CDR3 DNA follows: TGTGCCAGCAGCTTATGGCAGGGCCTTAATGAGCAGTTCTTC.

The V gene is TRBV10-3, the J gene TRBJ1-2; no reliable D call. This CDR3 region has 14 residues. Germline lookup yields CDR1 ENHRY and CDR2 SYGVKD. Trimming shortened V by 2 bases and J by 4 bases, and 11 bases separated the two germline ends. CDR3 protein: CAISETQNVYGYTF. In nucleotides, the CDR3 is TGTGCCATCAGTGAGACCCAGAACGTCTATGGCTACACCTTC.

V usage is TRBV9 and J usage is TRBJ2-5; weak D call: TRBD2 (6 bases). Trimming took off 0 bases at V and 5 bases at J, with 17 bases between the two ends. Germline V gene data show CDR1 as SGDLS and CDR2 as YYNGEE. The length of the CDR3 is 16 residues. The CDR3 DNA reads as TGTGCCAGCAGCGTAGCCCCCCGGGTCGGGAGCGAGACCCAGTACTTC. Residues: CASSVAPRVGSETQYF.

The chain recombines TRBV29-1 with TRBJ2-1, with a possible D match to TRBD1 (6 bases). Germline CDR1 is SQVTM and CDR2 is ANQGSEA. V lost 4 bases, J lost 2 bases, and 9 bases lay in between. The CDR3 contains 13 residues. The CDR3 nucleotides are TGCAGCGTTGGCAGGGACACCTACAATGAGCAGTTCTTC. Translation gives CSVGRDTYNEQFF.

In its sample, this clone was seen many times. This sequence joins TRBV6-6 and TRBJ1-2; 7 nucleotides match TRBD1. Looked up from germline, CDR1 is MNHNY and CDR2 is SVGAGI (reference sequence). Unmatched junction bases numbered 6, after V lost 2 bases and J lost 6 bases. There are 14 residues in the CDR3. CDR3 amino acids: CASSYTTGSHGYTF. CDR3 DNA: TGTGCCAGCAGTTACACGACAGGGAGTCATGGCTACACCTTC.

The chain recombines TRBV30 with TRBJ2-1; TRBD2 matches at 8 bases. Germline CDR1 and CDR2: GTSNPN and SVGIG (reference sequence). There are 15 residues in the CDR3. The V segment lost 3 bases and the J segment 4 bases; nucleotides outside the gene matches: 8. CDR3 in DNA: TGTGCCTGGAGCCCCCCAGCGGGAGATTACAATGAGCAGTTCTTC. Its protein product is CAWSPPAGDYNEQFF.

The chain combines TRBV3-1 (or the pseudogene TRBV3-2) with TRBJ2-5; 8 nucleotides agree with TRBD2. Per germline, CDR1 LGHDT and CDR2 YNNKEL (reference sequence). The CDR3 extends over 16 amino acids. The junction had 6 bases not matched to a gene; V was cut back by 2 bases and J by 1 base. CDR3: CASSQWVSGIQETQYF. The CDR3 DNA reads TGTGCCAGCAGCCAATGGGTTAGCGGGATCCAAGAGACCCAGTACTTC.